The sequence of this T cell receptor (beta chain) was determined in a study of spatial heterogeneity in lung cancer. Study information: The 55 to 90 donors had untreated early-stage non-small cell lung cancer. Detected sequences consistently included more beta-chain ones than alpha-chain ones. Unique TCR and UMI combinations averaged more than ten appearances each in raw reads.

Using its own MiXCR run on the 5' RACE reads, TCRdb lists one record per CDR3 protein. The sample holds 20,000 to 25,000 distinct CDR3 sequences, 9% to 10% seen once. The time point denotes: blood at routine non-recurrence follow-up after resection. Sequencing was performed on PBMCs, taken at follow-up. The sequence came from a male donor with early-stage non-small cell lung cancer.

CDR3 nucleotide sequence: TGTGCCACCCGGACAGGCGGCACAGATACGCAGTATTTT. Translated, it gives CATRTGGTDTQYF. The J gene is TRBJ2-3, the V gene TRBV24-1; the match to TRBD1 covers 7 bases. Germline CDR1 reads KGHDR; CDR2 reads SFDVKD. The J segment lost 1 base and the V segment lost 9 bases, leaving 3 bases of the junction unmatched. CDR3 length: 13 residues.